These 7 T cell receptor beta chains were sequenced from one sample in a study of regulatory T cells in long-lasting Graves disease. The time point is: persistent/refractory GD, antithyroid drugs over 5 years with positive TRAb. PBMC-extracted RNA yielded the TCR library. The TCR beta library used iRepertoire HTBI primers with Arm-PCR amplification of CDR3. TCRdb analysed the multiplex PCR reads with MiXCR anew, one entry per CDR3 protein. The sample yields a few hundred thousand distinct CDR3 sequences, 20% to 25% seen once. The specimen comprised peripheral blood mononuclear cells (PBMCs), sampled when the disease was refractory, from a patient treated with antithyroid drugs. The receptors come from a woman between 40 and 55 years old with Graves disease.

A few counts support this clonotype. J is TRBJ1-5 and V is TRBV3-1; D gene uncertain. The CDR3 has 14 amino acids. V lost 3 bases, J lost 5 bases, and 11 bases lay in between. CDR1 LGHDT and CDR2 YNNKEL come from the germline V gene (reference sequence). Here the CDR3 reads CASSQAHGDQPQHF. CDR3 sequence (DNA): TGTGCCAGCAGCCAGGCGCACGGGGATCAGCCCCAGCATTTT.

This clonotype was observed at least ten times. The chain combines TRBV2 with TRBJ1-1; D is unresolved. The CDR3 spans 14 residues. Germline V gives CDR1 SNHLY, CDR2 FYNNEI. Trimming cost V 6 bases and J 0 bases, with 11 bases left between them. Here the CDR3 reads CASRIGPLNTEAFF. CDR3 DNA: TGTGCCAGCAGGATCGGACCGTTGAACACTGAAGCTTTCTTT.

The table lists this clonotype with a few counts. In this CDR3 the conserved last residue, phenylalanine or tryptophan, is missing, so a read error is likely. The rearrangement links TRBV28 to TRBJ2-7, with no clear D. V was clipped by 5 bases and J by 4 bases, with 9 bases between them. Germline-derived CDR1 and CDR2 are MDHEN and SYDVKM. The CDR3 totals 12 residues. CDR3 protein: CASSPVGYEQYL. CDR3 sequence (DNA): TGTGCCAGCAGTCCGGTTGGGTACGAGCAGTACCTC.

The rearrangement uses TRBV28 and TRBJ2-3; D is ambiguous. The CDR3 is 15 amino acids. V lost 6 bases to trimming and J lost 2 bases, with 15 bases between them. The germline CDR1 and CDR2 sequences are MDHEN and SYDVKM. This chain's CDR3 is CASSLRAPNTDTQYF. The CDR3 DNA follows: TGTGCCAGCAGCCTTCGAGCACCTAACACAGATACGCAGTATTTT.

This clonotype was counted ten times or more. This chain joins TRBV11-1 and TRBJ2-7, with D possibly being TRBD1 (5 bases). Germline values: CDR1 SGHAT, CDR2 FQDESV (reference sequence). The CDR3 extends over 13 amino acids. Between the trimmed V and J ends, which lost 4 bases and 4 bases, there was a span of 11 bases. The CDR3 region has the DNA TGTGCCAGCAGCTCGTCGACAGCTTACGAGCAGTACTTC. Its translation is CASSSSTAYEQYF.

This clonotype was recorded at least ten times. CDR3 in DNA: TGTGCCAGCAGCGACCGGGACAGCTACCCTGACGGCTACACCTTC. Amino acids: CASSDRDSYPDGYTF. This chain links TRBV7-9 with TRBJ1-2, with 7 bases identical to TRBD1. V was pared by 5 bases and J by 8 bases, with 14 bases of the junction left unmatched. The CDR3 covers 15 residues. Germline values: CDR1 SEHNR, CDR2 FQNEAQ (reference sequence).

The chain has TRBV29-1 and TRBJ2-7; either TRBD1 or TRBD2 may fit D (5 bases each). Germline CDR1 is SQVTM and CDR2 is ANQGSEA. Trimming removed 3 bases from V and 2 bases from J, with 14 bases in between. This CDR3 is 14 amino acids long. The CDR3 region has the DNA TGCAGCGTTGACACCGGGACGGGACCCTACGAGCAGTACTTC. Its translation: CSVDTGTGPYEQYF.